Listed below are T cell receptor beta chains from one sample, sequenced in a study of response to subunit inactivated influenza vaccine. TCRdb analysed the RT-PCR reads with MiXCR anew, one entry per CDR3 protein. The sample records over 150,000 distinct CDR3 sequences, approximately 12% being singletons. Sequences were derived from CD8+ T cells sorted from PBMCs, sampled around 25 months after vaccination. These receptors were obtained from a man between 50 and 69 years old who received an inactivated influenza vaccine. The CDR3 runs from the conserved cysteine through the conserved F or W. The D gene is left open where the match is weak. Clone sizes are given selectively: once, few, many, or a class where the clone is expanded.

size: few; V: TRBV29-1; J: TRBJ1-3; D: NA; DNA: TGCAGCGTTAAGGGGGGGTTGGACGGAAACACCATATATTTT; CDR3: CSVKGGLDGNTIYF
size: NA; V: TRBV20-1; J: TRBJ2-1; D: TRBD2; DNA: TGCAGTGCTAAACCACTGACTAGCGGGGGGGTGAATGAGCAGTTCTTC; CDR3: CSAKPLTSGGVNEQFF
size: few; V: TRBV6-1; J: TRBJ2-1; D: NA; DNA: TGTGCCAGCAGTGAAACGGCAGTCTACAATGAGCAGTTCTTC; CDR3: CASSETAVYNEQFF
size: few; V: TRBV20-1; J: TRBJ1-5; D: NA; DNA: TGCAGTGCTATGTGGGTGGAGGAGCAGCCCCAGCATTTT; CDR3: CSAMWVEEQPQHF
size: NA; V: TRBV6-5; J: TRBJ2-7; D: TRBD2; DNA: TGTGCCAGCAGTTACTTAGCGGGAGGCACCTACGAGCAGTACTTC; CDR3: CASSYLAGGTYEQYF
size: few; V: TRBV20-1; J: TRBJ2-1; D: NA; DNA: TGCAGTGCTATCCCGGAGGAGGGGGGCTTTTGTATCTTC; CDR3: CSAIPEEGGFCIF
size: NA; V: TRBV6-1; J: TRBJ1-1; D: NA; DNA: TGTGCCAGCAGGAACGAGGGAGTTGGCACTGAAGCTTTCTTT; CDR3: CASRNEGVGTEAFF
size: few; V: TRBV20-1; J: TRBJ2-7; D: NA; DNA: TGCAGTGCTAGAGATTTCAGTGAGAACGAGCAGTACTTC; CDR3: CSARDFSENEQYF
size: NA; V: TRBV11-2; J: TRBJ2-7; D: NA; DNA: TGTGCCAGCAGCTTAAATTTAGCGGTTAGCTCCTACGAGCAGTACTTC; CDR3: CASSLNLAVSSYEQYF
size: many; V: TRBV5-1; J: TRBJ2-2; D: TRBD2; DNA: TGCGCCAGCAGCCCCCTCCTAGCGGGAGGTATTACCGGGGAGCTGTTTTTT; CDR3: CASSPLLAGGITGELFF
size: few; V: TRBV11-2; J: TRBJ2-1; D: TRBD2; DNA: TGTGCCAGCAGCTTAGACCCGACTAGCGGGAGACATGGGAGCTCCTACAATGAGCAGTTCTTC; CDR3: CASSLDPTSGRHGSSYNEQFF
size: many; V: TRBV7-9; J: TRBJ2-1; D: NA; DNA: TGTGCCAGCAATCTGATGGGGTTTGGGCAGTTCTTC; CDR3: CASNLMGFGQFF
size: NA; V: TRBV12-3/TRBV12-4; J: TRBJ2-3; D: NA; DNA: TGTGCCAGCAGCAAGTTTCGGCGAGATACGCAGTATTTT; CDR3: CASSKFRRDTQYF
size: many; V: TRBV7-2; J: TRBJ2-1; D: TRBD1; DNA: TGTGCCAGCAGCTTAGTTTCCGGGACAGGGGTCTACAATGAGCAGTTCTTC; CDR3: CASSLVSGTGVYNEQFF
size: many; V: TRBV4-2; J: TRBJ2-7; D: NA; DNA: TGTGCCAGCAGCCAAGTACAGAACGAGTACGAGCAGTACTTC; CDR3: CASSQVQNEYEQYF
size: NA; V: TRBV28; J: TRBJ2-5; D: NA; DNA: TGTGCCAGCAGGGGGTTAGGTAGCGGACAAGAGACCCAGTACTTC; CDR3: CASRGLGSGQETQYF
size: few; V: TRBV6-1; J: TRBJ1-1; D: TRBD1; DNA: TGTGCCAGCAGTCGACAGGGGTGGACTGAAGCTTTCTTT; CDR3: CASSRQGWTEAFF
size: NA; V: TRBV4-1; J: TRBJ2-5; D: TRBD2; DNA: TGCGCCAGCAGCCAAACCCGACTAGCGGGGTTGGAGACCCAGTACTTC; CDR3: CASSQTRLAGLETQYF
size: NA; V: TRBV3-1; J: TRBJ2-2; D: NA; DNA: TGTGCCAGCAGCCAATCCAGCCCCTGGGGGGCTATGAACACCGGGGAGCTGTTTTTT; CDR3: CASSQSSPWGAMNTGELFF
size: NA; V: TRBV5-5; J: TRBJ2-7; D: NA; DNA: TGTGCCAGCAGCACGGCAGGCTACGAGCAGTACTTC; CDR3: CASSTAGYEQYF
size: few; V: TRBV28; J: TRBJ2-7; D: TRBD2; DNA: TGTGCCAGCAGTTTATCTCCCGGGAGGATCTCCTACGAGCAGTACTTC; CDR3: CASSLSPGRISYEQYF
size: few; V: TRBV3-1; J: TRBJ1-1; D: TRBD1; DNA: TGTGCCTGCAGCCAAGATCAAAAGACAGGGGGCATGAACACTGAAGCTTTCTTT; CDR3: CACSQDQKTGGMNTEAFF